The subject of this entry is one T cell receptor (beta chain). The antigen is unknown. Germline V gene data show CDR1 as MNHEY and CDR2 as SMNVEV (reference sequence). The J segment lost 5 bases and the V segment lost 3 bases, leaving 9 bases of the junction unmatched. There are 15 residues in the CDR3. These data belong to a study of CD8 T cells in Susac syndrome. It was with random hexamers that about 0.45 to 1 ug RNA was reverse transcribed. Amplification of TCR beta CDR3 used immunoSEQ multiplex PCR across 54 Vbeta and 13 Jbeta. Via MiXCR, TCRdb re-called the immunoSEQ multiplex PCR reads, giving one row per CDR3 protein. The sample shows some 300,000 distinct CDR3 sequences, about 91% of them seen only once. Sequencing targeted TCR beta in T cells from blood (CD8+ and CD4+). Purification of the CD8+ and CD4+ T cells relied on negative isolation, and TEMRA cells underwent FACS enrichment. Study-level points and caveats: It was acknowledged in the study that its TCR sequencing and HLA analysis involved a relatively small number of individuals.

The chain has TRBV27 and TRBJ1-1, with 7 nucleotides matching TRBD1. The source is a human donor with multiple sclerosis. What was sequenced was CD8+ T cells from PBMCs. CDR3 loop: CASSFWDDRVTEAFF. The CDR3, as DNA: TGTGCCAGCAGTTTTTGGGACGACAGGGTTACTGAAGCTTTCTTT.